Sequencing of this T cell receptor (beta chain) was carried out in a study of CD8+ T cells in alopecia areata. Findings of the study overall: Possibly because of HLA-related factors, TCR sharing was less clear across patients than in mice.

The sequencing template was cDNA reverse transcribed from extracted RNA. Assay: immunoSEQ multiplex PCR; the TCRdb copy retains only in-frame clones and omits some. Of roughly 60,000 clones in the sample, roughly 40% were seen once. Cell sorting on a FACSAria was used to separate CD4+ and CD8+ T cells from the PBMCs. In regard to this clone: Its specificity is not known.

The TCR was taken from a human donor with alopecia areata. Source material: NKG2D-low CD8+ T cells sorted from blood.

This chain's CDR3 is CASSFGGPQETQYF. DNA for the CDR3: TGTGCCAGCAGTTTCGGCGGGCCGCAAGAGACCCAGTACTTC. The chain carries TRBV27 and TRBJ2-5; D possibly corresponds to TRBD2 (5 bases). Looked up from germline, CDR1 is MNHEY and CDR2 is SMNVEV (reference sequence). V was shortened by 3 bases and J by 2 bases, with 10 bases between the two germline ends. CDR3 length: 14 residues.